This TCR beta chain was documented in a study of regulatory dendritic cells for organ transplantation. Sorted T cells were CFSE-labeled and cultured approximately five days with allogeneic regulatory or mature dendritic cells at 1:10. CDR1 and CDR2 from the germline V gene are SGHRS and YFSETQ. CDR3 length: 16 amino acids. The ends lost 2 bases at V and 2 bases at J; junction bases unmatched: 5. Concerning this clone: Antigen unknown.

Profiled with immunoSEQ multiplex PCR; TCRdb holds only in-frame clones, not every one. The repertoire holds roughly 4,500 clones, 50% to 75% seen once, with 15% to 20% in the top ten. The sequenced material came from memory CD8+ T cells from blood cultured with regulatory dendritic cells. The sample's subset: CD45RO+ memory T cells. This chain uses TRBV5-1 with TRBJ2-1; 9 bases fit TRBD2. The sequence came from a human donor in good health. The CDR3 region has the DNA TGCGCCAGCAGCTTATCCGGCGGGGGGGCCTACAATGAGCAGTTCTTC. Protein: CASSLSGGGAYNEQFF.